These 25 T cell receptor beta chains share one sample of origin, sequenced in a study of blood T cells in healthy people across ages. A second PCR, run for roughly 7 to 12 cycles, used a sample-barcoded 5' primer plus a J-beta primer mix. A single record per CDR3 protein comes from TCRdb applying MiXCR to the 5' RACE reads. Here the sample spans 780,000 or so distinct CDR3 sequences, more than 55% being singletons. Sequenced sample: blood. These receptors were obtained from a man aged 40-49 years in good health.

V usage is TRBV7-2 and J usage is TRBJ2-4; tentative D call: TRBD1 (6 bases). The germline CDR1 and CDR2 sequences are SGHTA and FQGNSA. Trimming left V 5 bases short and J 7 bases short, with 18 bases between. The CDR3 is made up of 15 amino acids. The CDR3 DNA sequence: TGTGCCAGCAGCCTATCCACAGGGCGGCTGAACATTCAGTACTTC. Translation gives CASSLSTGRLNIQYF.

The sample holds a few counts of this clonotype. The chain couples TRBV7-9 to TRBJ2-7; the D gene is possibly TRBD2 (5 bases). V lost 5 bases to trimming and J lost 2 bases, with 16 bases between them. The germline V gene encodes CDR1 SEHNR and CDR2 FQNEAQ (reference sequence). The CDR3 is 15 amino acids. The CDR3 spells CASSPLLDGPYEQYF. For the CDR3, the DNA is TGTGCCAGCAGCCCTTTACTAGATGGGCCCTACGAGCAGTACTTC.

CDR3 nucleotides: TGCGCCAGCAGCCATCAGAATCACTACGAGCAGTACTTC. Protein product: CASSHQNHYEQYF. The rearrangement links TRBV4-1 to TRBJ2-7; D call uncertain. The V gene lost 3 bases and the J gene lost 3 bases, with 9 bases spanning the gap. Germline CDR1 and CDR2: MGHRA and YSYEKL. The CDR3 totals 13 residues.

With regard to this clonotype: Given a much more abundant clone one base away, this may be a read error. The chain employs TRBV7-2 and TRBJ2-1; D remains ambiguous. CDR1 SGHTA and CDR2 FQGNSA come from the germline V gene. The CDR3 loop spans 11 amino acids. CDR3 nucleotides: TGTGCCAGCAGCTTTGGGAAGGAGCAGTTATTC. Translation: CASSFGKEQLF.

This chain links TRBV3-1 with TRBJ2-1; 7 bases line up with TRBD2. V was pared by 1 base and J by 7 bases, with 13 bases of the junction left unmatched. The CDR3 consists of 17 residues. Germline V lookup: CDR1 LGHDT, CDR2 YNNKEL (reference sequence). The CDR3 nucleotides are TGTGCCAGCAGCCAAGTTTGGGAGGGAGCCACATCGAATGAGCAGTTCTTC. It translates to CASSQVWEGATSNEQFF.

This clonotype turned up a few times. This chain uses TRBV7-2 with TRBJ2-1; 8 bases line up with TRBD2. Germline loops: CDR1 SGHTA, CDR2 FQGNSA. The CDR3 is 16 residues long. V was pared by 3 bases and J by 7 bases, with 11 bases of the junction left unmatched. The CDR3 DNA follows: TGTGCCAGCAGCTTGTTCCCCTTAAGCGGGAGTAATGAGCAGTTCTTC. As protein: CASSLFPLSGSNEQFF.

The gene calls are TRBV6-5 and TRBJ2-5, with D hard to call. Trimming took off 8 bases at V and 5 bases at J, with 9 bases between the two ends. Germline V gene lookup returns CDR1 MNHEY and CDR2 SVGAGI. This CDR3 region has 11 residues. Here the CDR3 reads CASQTGETQYF. For the CDR3, the DNA is TGTGCCAGCCAAACCGGGGAGACCCAGTACTTC.

This clonotype occurred many times. The chain uses TRBV7-6 and TRBJ2-7; no clear D gene. The ends were cut back, 0 bases at V and 3 bases at J, with 9 bases in the middle. CDR3 length equals 14 residues. The V gene's germline CDR1 is SGHVS and CDR2 FNYEAQ. CDR3 in DNA: TGTGCCAGCAGCTTAGCTGACGAAGGCTACGAGCAGTACTTC. Translating gives CASSLADEGYEQYF.

The chain carries TRBV7-6 and TRBJ2-5, with D perhaps matching TRBD2 (5 bases). With 1 base removed from V and 11 bases from J, the gap between germline ends came to 23 bases. The CDR3 covers 16 residues. Germline CDR1 is SGHVS and CDR2 is FNYEAQ. Here the CDR3 reads CASSLGGGRGGNEQYF. Here the CDR3 DNA reads TGTGCCAGCAGCTTAGGAGGCGGGCGTGGAGGTAATGAGCAGTACTTC.

This clonotype was observed a few times. The chain is built from TRBV20-1 and TRBJ1-6, with D perhaps matching TRBD1 (5 bases). This CDR3 comprises 19 residues. The germline V gene has CDR1 DFQATT and CDR2 SNEGSKA (reference sequence). Trimming left V 3 bases short and J 0 bases short, with 21 bases between. Here the CDR3 reads CSARDRGHPTGSYNSPLHF. DNA of the CDR3: TGCAGTGCTAGGGACCGAGGACACCCCACGGGCTCCTATAATTCACCCCTCCACTTT.

This clonotype was observed once. The V gene is TRBV11-1, the J gene TRBJ2-1; D may match TRBD1 or TRBD2 (6 bases each). The CDR3 has 15 amino acids. Looked up from germline, CDR1 is SGHAT and CDR2 is FQDESV (reference sequence). Trimming pared 5 bases from V and 3 bases from J, leaving 14 bases between. The CDR3 is CASSPRGELYNEQFF. CDR3 nucleotides: TGTGCCAGCAGCCCAAGGGGGGAGCTCTACAATGAGCAGTTCTTC.

This sequence joins TRBV5-6 and TRBJ1-2; 10 bases agree with TRBD1. The CDR3 length is 15 residues. V gave up 4 bases and J gave up 3 bases; unmatched junction bases: 6. Germline V gene sequence: CDR1 SGHDT, CDR2 YYEEEE. The CDR3 DNA is TGTGCCAGCAGCGGCCGGGACAGGGGCTACTATGGCTACACCTTC. It codes for CASSGRDRGYYGYTF. The full variable domain, its missing parts supplied by reference TRBV5-6 and TRBJ1-2, is DAGVTQSPTHLIKTRGQQVTLRCSPKSGHDTVSWYQQALGQGPQFIFQYYEEEERQRGNFPDRFSGHQFPNYSSELNVNALLLGDSALYLCASSGRDRGYYGYTFGSGTRLTVV.

This clonotype showed up just a few times. The gene calls are TRBV28 and TRBJ2-5, with 7 bases that match TRBD2. The J segment lost 11 bases and the V segment lost 4 bases, leaving 25 bases of the junction unmatched. CDR3 length: 18 residues. Germline-derived CDR1 and CDR2 are MDHEN and SYDVKM. The CDR3 loop reads CASSYPLEEGTKYPEQYF. The CDR3, as DNA: TGTGCCAGCAGTTACCCTCTCGAAGAGGGGACTAAATATCCTGAGCAGTACTTC.

The V and J genes are TRBV11-3 and TRBJ2-4; D not certain. The J call is doubtful: the DNA matches TRBJ2-7 better. Germline CDR1 and CDR2: SGHNT and YENEEA. CDR3 size: 14 residues. The CDR3 DNA reads as TGTGCCAGCAGCTTAGCGGGCCCCTTCTACGAGCAGTACTTC. Its translation: CASSLAGPFYEQYF.

The chain recombines TRBV7-6 with TRBJ2-5; 14 bases line up with TRBD2. The CDR3 length is 15 residues. Looked up from germline, CDR1 is SGHVS and CDR2 is FNYEAQ. Losses at the gene ends were 5 bases for V and 3 bases for J; bases not matched to a gene: 2. The CDR3 DNA follows: TGTGCCAGCAGCCCGGGACTAGCGGGAGAAGAGACCCAGTACTTC. Residues: CASSPGLAGEETQYF.

The CDR3 DNA reads TGTGCCAGCAGCCAAGGCACAGGGGAAACCGGGGAGCTGTTTTTT. As protein: CASSQGTGETGELFF. The rearrangement joins TRBV3-1 to TRBJ2-2; 7 bases fit TRBD1. Germline V gene data show CDR1 as LGHDT and CDR2 as YNNKEL (reference sequence). Trimming removed 1 base from V and 5 bases from J; junction bases left unmatched: 4. The CDR3 runs to 15 residues.

The chain uses TRBV28 and TRBJ1-1; D perhaps matches TRBD1 (6 bases). This CDR3 contains 17 residues. V was cut by 6 bases and J by 1 base, with 21 bases left in between. CDR1 and CDR2 from the germline V gene are MDHEN and SYDVKM. The DNA for the CDR3 is TGTGCCAGCAGCCCCCCGAAGCCGGGACACCGGAACACTGAAGCTTTCTTT. Translated: CASSPPKPGHRNTEAFF. Using reference TRBV28 and TRBJ1-1 for the parts outside the CDR3, the full variable domain is DVKVTQSSRYLVKRTGEKVFLECVQDMDHENMFWYRQDPGLGLRLIYFSYDVKMKEKGDIPEGYSVSREKKERFSLILESASTNQTSMYLCASSPPKPGHRNTEAFFGQGTRLTVV.

This clonotype was counted many times. This chain joins TRBV7-2 and TRBJ2-6; D call uncertain. Trimming stripped 0 bases from V and 1 base from J, with 4 bases between. The CDR3 has 15 amino acids. Germline-derived CDR1 and CDR2 are SGHTA and FQGNSA. The CDR3 protein is CASSLAVSGANVLTF. The CDR3, as DNA: TGTGCCAGCAGCTTAGCGGTATCTGGGGCCAACGTCCTGACTTTC.

The chain is built from TRBV5-6 and TRBJ1-1; no reliable D call. CDR1 and CDR2 (germline): SGHDT, YYEEEE. The CDR3 contains 14 residues. Trimming removed 1 base from V and 1 base from J, with 8 bases in between. The CDR3 loop reads CASSLYAENTEAFF. The CDR3 DNA sequence: TGTGCCAGCAGCTTGTATGCAGAGAACACTGAAGCTTTCTTT.

The count of this clonotype is one. The V and J genes are TRBV25-1 and TRBJ2-5, with 8 bases lining up with TRBD2. This CDR3 spans 16 amino acids. The V and J ends lost 3 bases and 5 bases, in that order; junction bases with no gene match: 11. CDR1 and CDR2 (germline): MGHDK, SYGVNS. The CDR3 bases are TGTGCCAGCAGTGACCAGAAGCGGGAGTACCGGGAGACCCAGTACTTC. The encoded protein is CASSDQKREYRETQYF.

This chain joins TRBV4-3 and TRBJ2-6; D ambiguous. The length of the CDR3 is 18 residues. CDR1 and CDR2 (germline): LGHNA, YSLEER. V was shortened by 4 bases and J by 0 bases, with 16 bases between the two germline ends. In DNA form, the CDR3 reads TGCGCCAGCAGCCTTGGACCGGGCTTTGACTCTGGGGCCAACGTCCTGACTTTC. Protein sequence: CASSLGPGFDSGANVLTF.

For the CDR3, the DNA is TGTGCCAGCAGCTTAGTTTTTGCGCGGAGCCATTACAATGAGCAGTACTTC. It is translated as CASSLVFARSHYNEQYF. The chain uses TRBV7-2 and TRBJ2-1; D unresolved. The DNA end is a closer match to TRBJ2-7, so the J assignment may be wrong. Germline CDR1 SGHTA, CDR2 FQGNSA. This CDR3 has 17 residues.

This clonotype appeared a few times. The chain is built from TRBV7-2 and TRBJ2-5; D gene unclear. Looked up from germline, CDR1 is SGHTA and CDR2 is FQGNSA. The CDR3 is made up of 12 amino acids. Deletions cut 8 bases from V and 9 bases from J, with 16 bases between. The CDR3 region is CASGPPRAAQYF. The CDR3 DNA sequence: TGTGCCAGCGGCCCCCCTCGTGCGGCCCAGTACTTC. Full variable domain (remainder filled in from reference TRBV7-2 and TRBJ2-5): GAGVSQSPSNKVTEKGKDVELRCDPISGHTALYWYRQSLGQGLEFLIYFQGNSAPDKSGLPSDRFSAERTGGSVSTLTIQRTQQEDSAVYLCASGPPRAAQYFGPGTRLLVL.

The chain uses TRBV6-2 or TRBV6-3 and TRBJ2-1; D is perhaps TRBD1 (6 bases). CDR3 size: 14 residues. Trimming removed 5 bases at V and 10 bases at J, with 18 bases between. Germline V lookup: CDR1 MNHEY, CDR2 SVGEGT. The CDR3 region has the DNA TGTGCCAGCAGTCCCGTAACAGGGTACGACGAGCAGTTCTTC. This sequence encodes CASSPVTGYDEQFF.

This clonotype was picked up a small number of times. The chain joins TRBV7-2 to TRBJ1-6; D is ambiguous. V lost 0 bases and J 1 base, leaving 10 bases between the germline ends. The length of the CDR3 is 17 residues. The germline gives CDR1 SGHTA, CDR2 FQGNSA. CDR3 nucleotides: TGTGCCAGCAGCTTAGCAGGTCCTCAATCCTATAATTCACCCCTCCACTTT. Protein product: CASSLAGPQSYNSPLHF.